One and the same sample provided the 27 T cell receptor beta chains below, sequenced in a study of blood T cell repertoires in COVID-19. Method: immunoSEQ multiplex PCR; TCRdb's copy keeps in-frame clones and lacks some. The sample yields 55,000 to 70,000 clones, 70% to 90% seen once. Sequenced material: peripheral blood. These receptors were collected from a woman aged 45-59 years with COVID-19, enrolled during active disease.

The chain carries TRBV4-3 and TRBJ1-2; TRBD1 matches 7 bases. The V and J ends lost 4 bases and 8 bases, in that order; junction bases with no gene match: 16. Germline V gene lookup returns CDR1 LGHNA and CDR2 YSLEER. The CDR3 loop spans 16 amino acids. For the CDR3, the DNA is TGCGCCAGCAGCCGAGACCAGCGACAGGGTCCCGGGGGCTACACCTTC. Its translation: CASSRDQRQGPGGYTF.

V and J are TRBV6-5 and TRBJ2-1; 9 positions match TRBD1. V lost 5 bases, J lost 5 bases, and 7 bases stayed unmatched. Looked up from germline, CDR1 is MNHEY and CDR2 is SVGAGI. The CDR3 consists of 15 residues. The CDR3 loop reads CASSLDRGGNNEQFF. CDR3 nucleotide sequence: TGTGCCAGCAGTCTGGACAGGGGTGGGAACAATGAGCAGTTCTTC.

J is TRBJ2-5 and V is TRBV2, with TRBD2 identical over 15 bases. This CDR3 is 13 amino acids long. Per germline, CDR1 SNHLY and CDR2 FYNNEI. Losses at the gene ends were 6 bases for V and 7 bases for J; bases not matched to a gene: 0. In DNA, the CDR3 is TGTGCCAGCAGGGGACTAGCGGGAGGGACCCAGTACTTC. It encodes CASRGLAGGTQYF.

V and J are TRBV4-3 and TRBJ2-5, with 7 nucleotides matching TRBD2. CDR3 length equals 14 residues. CDR1 and CDR2 (germline): LGHNA, YSLEER. V lost 4 bases to trimming and J lost 4 bases; unmatched junction nucleotides: 6. CDR3 loop: CASSRWAGVETQYF. CDR3 coding DNA: TGCGCCAGCAGCCGCTGGGCGGGGGTAGAGACCCAGTACTTC.

The chain joins TRBV5-4 to TRBJ2-7, with D maybe TRBD1 (5 bases). This CDR3 is built from 13 residues. Per germline, CDR1 SGHNT and CDR2 YYREEE (reference sequence). V lost 1 base and J 4 bases, leaving 9 bases between the germline ends. The DNA of the CDR3 is TGTGCCAGCAGCTTGACAGGATTATACGAGCAGTACTTC. It translates to CASSLTGLYEQYF.

The rearrangement links TRBV19 to TRBJ1-1; D is unclear. Germline CDR1 LNHDA, CDR2 SQIVND (reference sequence). This CDR3 spans 13 amino acids. V lost 5 bases and J lost 4, with 11 bases in between. In DNA form, the CDR3 reads TGTGCCAGTAGTGGAGGATTGGGCACTGAAGCTTTCTTT. Translating gives CASSGGLGTEAFF.

V is TRBV5-1 and J is TRBJ2-3; 10 bases align to TRBD1. The CDR3 has 17 residues. Germline V gene sequence: CDR1 SGHRS, CDR2 YFSETQ. V trimming: 4 bases; J trimming: 4 bases; junction bases outside the gene matches: 12. The CDR3 nucleotides read TGCGCCAGCAGCGCCGATGTGGGACAGGGGAAGGCAGATACGCAGTATTTT. Protein: CASSADVGQGKADTQYF.

The chain links TRBV7-8 to TRBJ2-1; 7 bases line up with TRBD1. Germline CDR1 is SGHVS and CDR2 is FQNEAQ. Germline trimming cut 5 bases from V and 7 bases from J; bases unmatched to any gene: 14. The CDR3 has 16 residues. CDR3 sequence: CASSPPLRTGPNEQFF. CDR3 nucleotides: TGTGCCAGCAGCCCCCCACTGAGGACAGGACCGAATGAGCAGTTCTTC.

The chain carries TRBV27 and TRBJ1-2, with 7 bases that match TRBD1. Germline values: CDR1 MNHEY, CDR2 SMNVEV (reference sequence). Unmatched junction bases numbered 6, after V lost 1 base and J lost 4 bases. The CDR3 covers 15 residues. CDR3: CASSLYSGQFYGYTF. As DNA, the CDR3 is TGTGCCAGCAGTTTATACTCGGGACAGTTCTATGGCTACACCTTC.

The chain carries TRBV19 and TRBJ2-7; TRBD1 is a possible D gene (7 bases). V lost 3 bases, J lost 6 bases, and 12 bases lay in between. The length of the CDR3 is 13 residues. Germline assignment: CDR1 LNHDA and CDR2 SQIVND (reference sequence). The CDR3, as DNA: TGTGCCAGTAGTATGGGTCAGGGGGGCGAGCAGTACTTC. It encodes CASSMGQGGEQYF.

This chain uses TRBV4-3 with TRBJ1-4; possible D gene TRBD1, 6 bases. In germline, CDR1 is LGHNA, CDR2 YSLEER. The CDR3 runs 18 residues. V was cut by 1 base and J by 0 bases, with 15 bases left in between. Written as DNA, the CDR3 is TGCGCCAGCAGCCAAGTGTTCAGGGGCAGTGCAACTAATGAAAAACTGTTTTTT. Translated, it gives CASSQVFRGSATNEKLFF.

V usage is TRBV3-1 (or the pseudogene TRBV3-2) and J usage is TRBJ2-7, with 7 nucleotides matching TRBD2. CDR3 length equals 12 residues. Trimming took 4 bases from V and 6 from J; bases not matched to a gene: 3. CDR1 and CDR2 (germline): LGHDT, YNNKEL (reference sequence). The CDR3 sequence is CASSRTSREQYF. The CDR3 DNA follows: TGTGCCAGCAGCCGGACTAGTCGCGAGCAGTACTTC.

This sequence joins TRBV5-1 and TRBJ2-2; 8 bases align to TRBD1. Trimming at V came to 1 base and at J to 6 bases, leaving 5 bases not matched to a gene. Germline V CDR1 and CDR2: SGHRS, YFSETQ. The CDR3 runs 15 residues. The DNA for the CDR3 is TGCGCCAGCAGCTTGACAGGGGGGAGTGCCGGGGAGCTGTTTTTT. Translation gives CASSLTGGSAGELFF. Combining the CDR3 with reference TRBV5-1 and TRBJ2-2 gives the whole variable domain KAGVTQTPRYLIKTRGQQVTLSCSPISGHRSVSWYQQTPGQGLQFLFEYFSETQRNKGNFPGRFSGRQFSNSRSEMNVSTLELGDSALYLCASSLTGGSAGELFFGEGSRLTVL.

CDR3 coding DNA: TGTGCCAGCAGCCCAGAAGCCCAGCGGATGAACACTGAAGCTTTCTTT. Its translation: CASSPEAQRMNTEAFF. V and J are TRBV7-6 and TRBJ1-1, with D unclear. CDR1 and CDR2 from the germline V gene are SGHVS and FNYEAQ. The V gene lost 5 bases and the J gene lost 0 bases, with 16 bases spanning the gap. There are 16 residues in the CDR3.

The chain has TRBV27 and TRBJ1-5; the match to TRBD1 covers 8 bases. Trimming took 5 bases from V and 2 from J; bases not matched to a gene: 5. The CDR3 runs to 15 residues. Per the germline V gene, CDR1 is MNHEY and CDR2 is SMNVEV (reference sequence). In DNA form, the CDR3 reads TGTGCCAGCAGTCCCACAGGGGGACGCAATCAGCCCCAGCATTTT. It translates to CASSPTGGRNQPQHF.

The chain links TRBV5-6 to TRBJ1-1, with D possibly TRBD1 on 5 matching bases. The germline gives CDR1 SGHDT, CDR2 YYEEEE. The CDR3 is 13 amino acids. The V gene lost 0 bases and the J gene lost 5 bases, with 8 bases spanning the gap. The DNA of the CDR3 is TGTGCCAGCAGCTTGGCCAAGGGGACTGAAGCTTTCTTT. It codes for CASSLAKGTEAFF.

This clone was seen a single time. The J gene is TRBJ1-1, the V gene TRBV7-9; 8 positions match TRBD1. V shed 5 bases, J shed 1 base, and the junction held 9 bases outside the gene matches. Germline V gives CDR1 SEHNR, CDR2 FQNEAQ (reference sequence). This CDR3 is built from 16 residues. This chain's CDR3 is CASSPSGGTGNTEAFF. DNA of the CDR3: TGTGCCAGCAGCCCCTCAGGGGGGACAGGGAACACTGAAGCTTTCTTT. Complete variable domain (other parts from reference TRBV7-9 and TRBJ1-1): DTGVSQNPRHKITKRGQNVTFRCDPISEHNRLYWYRQTLGQGPEFLTYFQNEAQLEKSRLLSDRFSAERPKGSFSTLEIQRTEQGDSAMYLCASSPSGGTGNTEAFFGQGTRLTVV.

The chain employs TRBV27 and TRBJ2-4, with 9 positions matching TRBD2. The CDR3 consists of 15 residues. The germline V gene has CDR1 MNHEY and CDR2 SMNVEV (reference sequence). The J segment lost 7 bases and the V segment lost 3 bases, leaving 7 bases of the junction unmatched. The CDR3 reads CASSFRREGRNIQYF. The CDR3 coding sequence is TGTGCCAGCAGTTTTAGGCGGGAGGGGAGGAACATTCAGTACTTC.

The chain uses TRBV3-1 (or the pseudogene TRBV3-2) and TRBJ2-7; 11 bases match TRBD2. V lost 4 bases, J lost 7 bases, and 9 bases stayed unmatched. Looked up from germline, CDR1 is LGHDT and CDR2 is YNNKEL (reference sequence). The CDR3 covers 15 residues. The DNA for the CDR3 is TGTGCCAGCAGCCCCATGATAGCGGGGGGGGCAGAGCAGTACTTC. This codes for CASSPMIAGGAEQYF.

The chain links TRBV28 to TRBJ2-1; D is perhaps TRBD2 (5 bases). The CDR3 is made up of 15 amino acids. The V and J ends lost 6 bases and 0 bases respectively, with 12 bases between them. Germline V gives CDR1 MDHEN, CDR2 SYDVKM. The CDR3 loop is CASRIPGYSYNEQFF. In DNA, the CDR3 is TGTGCCAGCAGGATCCCGGGGTACTCCTACAATGAGCAGTTCTTC.

The chain employs TRBV6-1 and TRBJ1-2; D is unresolved. The CDR3 is 14 amino acids. Germline V gene lookup returns CDR1 MNHNS and CDR2 SASEGT. Trimming removed 2 bases from V and 8 bases from J, with 15 bases in between. CDR3 loop: CASSEKGSGRGYTF. DNA of the CDR3: TGTGCCAGCAGTGAAAAGGGCAGCGGGCGAGGCTACACCTTC.

V and J are TRBV9 and TRBJ2-1, with 12 nucleotides matching TRBD2. V dropped 2 bases and J dropped 9; count of bases not matched to a gene: 6. Germline CDR1 and CDR2: SGDLS and YYNGEE. This CDR3 is 15 amino acids long. CDR3 coding DNA: TGTGCCAGCAGCGTCGGACTAGCGGGATTGGGTGAGCAGTTCTTC. Protein sequence: CASSVGLAGLGEQFF.

In regard to this clone: The sample carries other DNA sequences with the same CDR3. The chain has TRBV5-4 and TRBJ2-3; the match to TRBD1 covers 9 bases. Germline CDR1 and CDR2: SGHNT and YYREEE (reference sequence). The CDR3 runs 15 residues. With 4 bases clipped from V and 3 bases from J, the junction kept 6 bases outside the gene matches. CDR3 in DNA: TGTGCCAGCAGCCCGGGACAGGGTCGAACAGATACGCAGTATTTT. Amino acids: CASSPGQGRTDTQYF.

V gene TRBV2 combines with J gene TRBJ2-7, with D maybe TRBD2 (6 bases). CDR3 length: 13 amino acids. Trimming shortened V by 6 bases and J by 4 bases, and 13 bases separated the two germline ends. Germline V lookup: CDR1 SNHLY, CDR2 FYNNEI. CDR3 DNA sequence: TGTGCCAGCAGAGGAGGAGGGAGGTACGAGCAGTACTTC. Amino acids: CASRGGGRYEQYF.

CDR3 coding DNA: TGTGCCACCAGTGATGAGAAACAGGTGAATCAGCCCCAGCATTTT. It translates to CATSDEKQVNQPQHF. The rearrangement joins TRBV24-1 to TRBJ1-5; TRBD1 is a possible D gene (5 bases). V dropped 3 bases and J dropped 4 bases, with 12 bases sitting between them. The CDR3 is 15 amino acids. The germline gives CDR1 KGHDR, CDR2 SFDVKD.

This clone occurred once. CDR3 DNA sequence: TGTGCCAGCAGGCCCCTTGTGGGAGGTACGCAGTATTTT. Its translation is CASRPLVGGTQYF. The J gene is TRBJ2-3, the V gene TRBV28, with a tentative D call TRBD2 (6 bases). From germline, CDR1 is MDHEN and CDR2 SYDVKM. Trimming pared 6 bases from V and 8 bases from J, leaving 15 bases between. The CDR3 loop spans 13 amino acids. Variable domain in full (rest from reference TRBV28 and TRBJ2-3): DVKVTQSSRYLVKRTGEKVFLECVQDMDHENMFWYRQDPGLGLRLIYFSYDVKMKEKGDIPEGYSVSREKKERFSLILESASTNQTSMYLCASRPLVGGTQYFGPGTRLTVL.

The chain combines TRBV30 with TRBJ2-3; TRBD2 agrees at 8 bases. Germline CDR1 and CDR2: GTSNPN and SVGIG (reference sequence). The CDR3 loop spans 15 amino acids. J lost 1 base, V lost 0 bases, and 3 bases had no gene match. This chain's CDR3 is CAWSVRGGGTDTQYF. In DNA form, the CDR3 reads TGTGCCTGGAGTGTACGGGGGGGCGGCACAGATACGCAGTATTTT.